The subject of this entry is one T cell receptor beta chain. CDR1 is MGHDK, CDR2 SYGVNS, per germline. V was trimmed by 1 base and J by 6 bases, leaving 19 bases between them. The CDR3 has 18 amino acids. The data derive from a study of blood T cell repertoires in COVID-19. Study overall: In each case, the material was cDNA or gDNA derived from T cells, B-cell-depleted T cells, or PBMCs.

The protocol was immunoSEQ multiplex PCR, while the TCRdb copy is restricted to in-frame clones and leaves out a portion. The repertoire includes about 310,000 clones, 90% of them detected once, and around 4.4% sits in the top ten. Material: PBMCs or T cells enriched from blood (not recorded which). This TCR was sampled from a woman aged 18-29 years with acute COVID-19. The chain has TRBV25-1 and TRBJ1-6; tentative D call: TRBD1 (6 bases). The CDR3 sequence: CASSEFPAGAFGNSPLHF. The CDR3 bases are TGTGCCAGCAGTGAATTTCCGGCAGGGGCCTTCGGTAATTCACCCCTCCACTTT.